A selection of T cell receptor beta chains follows, all from one sample in a study of T cells after yellow fever vaccination. MiXCR was run by TCRdb on the 5' RACE reads, yielding one entry per CDR3 protein. The sample includes just under 600,000 distinct CDR3 sequences, roughly 14% seen only once; the top ten take roughly an eighth. Sequenced here: PBMCs, sampled on the day of the yellow fever booster vaccination. All receptors come from a man aged 25-45 years who received the YFV17D yellow fever vaccine. CDR3s include the opening cysteine and the closing phenylalanine or tryptophan. The order of the fields is J gene, clone size, V gene, D gene, CDR3 DNA, CDR3 protein. D genes are given only for firm matches. Size values are once, few and many counts, or a class for expanded clones, and some rows have none.

TRBJ2-1 few TRBV4-2 NA TGTGCCAGCAGCCAAGACCTCCGCAGCTCCTACAATGAGCAGTTCTTC CASSQDLRSSYNEQFF
TRBJ2-1 NA TRBV6-1 TRBD2 TGTGCCAGCAGTGAATGGACTAGCGGGAGTATAAGGAATGAGCAGTTCTTC CASSEWTSGSIRNEQFF
TRBJ2-7 NA TRBV9 TRBD2 TGTGCCAGCAGCGTAGGAGCGGGATCCATAGACGAGCAGTACTTC CASSVGAGSIDEQYF
TRBJ2-3 NA TRBV12-3/TRBV12-4 TRBD2 TGTGCCAGCAGTAGCGCACTAGCGACTGGCACAGATACGCAGTATTTT CASSSALATGTDTQYF
TRBJ2-1 NA TRBV25-1 TRBD1 TGTGCCAGCAGTGCAGGGGGACAGCTCAATGAGCAGTTCTTC CASSAGGQLNEQFF
TRBJ2-3 NA TRBV6-4 TRBD1 TGTGCCAGCAGTGCGGGACAGGGGCACGATACGCAGTATTTT CASSAGQGHDTQYF
TRBJ2-3 NA TRBV6-2/TRBV6-3 TRBD1 TGTGCCAGCAGGTACCCAATGACAGGGGGCACCGCAGATACGCAGTATTTT CASRYPMTGGTADTQYF
TRBJ1-1 few TRBV12-3/TRBV12-4 NA TGTGCCAGCAGTAGCCTGAAACAAGTGTATGGTGGTGAAGCTTTCTTT CASSSLKQVYGGEAFF
TRBJ2-6 NA TRBV2 NA TGTGCCAGCAACGGGGCCAACGTCCTGACTTTC CASNGANVLTF
TRBJ2-1 few TRBV27 NA TGTGCCAGCAGTTTAAAGGGACACCGAGGGCCGTTCTTC CASSLKGHRGPFF
TRBJ2-7 few TRBV14 NA TGTGCCAGCAGCCAAGATCCCCAGAGCTCCTACGAGCAGTACTTC CASSQDPQSSYEQYF
TRBJ2-3 few TRBV10-2 TRBD2 TGCGCCAGCAGTGAGTCTTCAGCGGGAGCAGATACGCAGTATTTT CASSESSAGADTQYF
TRBJ2-2 NA TRBV5-4 NA TGTGCCAGCTCCGGCGGGACCACCGGGGAGCTGTTTTTT CASSGGTTGELFF
TRBJ2-3 few TRBV11-2 TRBD2 TGTGCCAGCAGTCGTGCTCCAACGGGAGGGCCATCTGATACGCAGTATTTT CASSRAPTGGPSDTQYF
TRBJ2-1 NA TRBV20-1 TRBD2 TGCAGTGCCACCCCCAGCTTTAGCGGGGTGGCCAATGAGCAGTTCTTC CSATPSFSGVANEQFF
TRBJ2-5 few TRBV19 TRBD2 TGTGCCAGTAGTATCACTAGCGGAAACTTAGAGACCCAGTACTTC CASSITSGNLETQYF
TRBJ2-1 few TRBV3-1 NA TGTGCCAGCACCCAGGAAACTGGTTACAATGAGCAGTTCTTC CASTQETGYNEQFF
TRBJ2-7 NA TRBV29-1 TRBD1 TGCAGCGTTGAAGACACGATCGGGACAGGGACCTACGAGCAGTACTTC CSVEDTIGTGTYEQYF
TRBJ2-7 NA TRBV10-3 TRBD1 TGTGCCATCAGCGCCAGTCCCGGGACAGGGGGCATCAGCCACTCCTACGAGCAGTACTTC CAISASPGTGGISHSYEQYF
TRBJ2-7 NA TRBV6-1 TRBD1 TGTGCCAGCAGCCCAGACAGGGGGAAGTTGAGCGAGCAGTACTTC CASSPDRGKLSEQYF
TRBJ1-3 few TRBV20-1 NA TGCAGTGCCGGAGGGACCTCTGGAAACACCATATATTTT CSAGGTSGNTIYF
TRBJ2-1 NA TRBV19 NA TGTGCCAGTAGTCGACTGAGTGAGCAGTTCTTC CASSRLSEQFF
TRBJ2-1 NA TRBV3-1 NA TGTGCCAGCAGCCAATTTGGAGGGGATGAGCAGTTCTTC CASSQFGGDEQFF
TRBJ2-7 few TRBV5-6 NA TGTGCCAGCAGCCCCCCGGACAACTTATACGAGCAGTACTTC CASSPPDNLYEQYF
TRBJ2-5 few TRBV7-8 TRBD2 TGTGCCAGCAGCACGGGACTAGCGTCGGGGACCCAGTACTTC CASSTGLASGTQYF
TRBJ1-6 once TRBV9 TRBD1 TGTGCCAGCAGCTACGGGACAGGGGACGGTTCACCCCTCCACTTT CASSYGTGDGSPLHF
TRBJ2-1 few TRBV5-1 TRBD2 TGCGCCAGCAGCTTCCGTTGGAGTAGCGGGGGGAATGAGCAGTTCTTC CASSFRWSSGGNEQFF
TRBJ1-6 many TRBV4-3 NA TGCGCCAGCAAAGGACAGACCGGAGGCGATTCACCCCTCCACTTT CASKGQTGGDSPLHF
TRBJ2-3 NA TRBV27 NA TGTGCCAGCAGTGAGGCAGACACGGTCAAGTCCCTTTATACGCAGTATTTT CASSEADTVKSLYTQYF
TRBJ2-1 NA TRBV20-1 NA TGCAGCCCTCAGAGAGGTAACCGAGAGGGTGAGCAGTTCTTC CSPQRGNREGEQFF
TRBJ1-4 NA TRBV29-1 TRBD1 TGCAGCGCCGCCGGGACAGGGCTTAGAGAAAAACTGTTTTTT CSAAGTGLREKLFF
TRBJ1-2 few TRBV7-2 NA TGTGCCAGCAGCGAGCGACCGGGCCAGGTAGCTAACTATGGCTACACCTTC CASSERPGQVANYGYTF
TRBJ2-7 NA TRBV7-2 NA TGTGCCAGCAGCCCCCGGGGTACAGGGAGCTACGAGCAGTACTTC CASSPRGTGSYEQYF
TRBJ2-2 NA TRBV12-3/TRBV12-4 NA TGTGCCACCGGCCGGGGGGCGCTTGCCGGGGAGCTGTTTTTT CATGRGALAGELFF
TRBJ1-1 few TRBV6-1 TRBD1 TGTGCCAGCATATGGCGACCCGACAGGGATGAAGCTTTCTTT CASIWRPDRDEAFF
TRBJ2-1 NA TRBV12-3/TRBV12-4 TRBD2 TGTGCCAGCAGACCAACCGGGACTAGCGGAAGAAATGAGCAGTTCTTC CASRPTGTSGRNEQFF
TRBJ1-3 NA TRBV20-1 TRBD1 TGCAGTGCTAGACTCACCGGGACAGATTCTGGAAACACCATATATTTT CSARLTGTDSGNTIYF
TRBJ2-1 NA TRBV6-6 NA TGTGCCAGCAGGGGGGACACAAACAATGAGCAGTTCTTC CASRGDTNNEQFF
TRBJ2-5 NA TRBV29-1 NA TGCAGCGTTGAAGATTTCTGGGAGACCCAGTACTTC CSVEDFWETQYF
TRBJ2-5 NA TRBV7-9 NA TGTGCCAGCAGTTTAGGGTTTATCAGGCCACAAGAGACCCAGTACTTC CASSLGFIRPQETQYF
TRBJ2-1 NA TRBV12-3/TRBV12-4 TRBD1 TGTGCCAGCAGTACGGACAGGAGAGGGGATGAGCAGTTCTTC CASSTDRRGDEQFF
TRBJ2-3 NA TRBV7-6 NA TGTGCCAGCAGCTCCCCCCTAGAAGATACGCAGTATTTT CASSSPLEDTQYF